Listed here are 17 T cell receptor beta chains from one sample, sequenced in a study of beta chain features in type 1 diabetes. The whole isolated RNA underwent reverse transcription, so sequencing captured expressed TCRB transcripts. The assay was immunoSEQ multiplex PCR, and TCRdb's table has in-frame clones only and misses some. The sample lists 810,000 or so clones; about 17% were seen once. The sample comprised naive CD4+ T cells from blood. These receptors were obtained from a woman between 18 and 30 years old in good health.

This clone was recorded a few times. The chain recombines TRBV29-1 with TRBJ2-6; no clear D. The CDR3 runs 13 residues. Looked up from germline, CDR1 is SQVTM and CDR2 is ANQGSEA. Trimming took off 4 bases at V and 1 base at J, with 5 bases between the two ends. The CDR3 spells CSVGRSGANVLTF. CDR3 DNA sequence: TGCAGCGTTGGACGGTCTGGGGCCAACGTCCTGACTTTC.

The J gene is TRBJ1-1, the V gene TRBV5-4, with 10 bases that match TRBD1. This CDR3 has 15 amino acids. V shed 4 bases, J shed 1 base, and the junction held 4 bases outside the gene matches. The germline V gene encodes CDR1 SGHNT and CDR2 YYREEE (reference sequence). CDR3 sequence reads: CASSGGTGENTEAFF. CDR3 sequence (DNA): TGTGCCAGCAGCGGAGGGACAGGGGAGAACACTGAAGCTTTCTTT.

This clone is a singleton in its sample. J is TRBJ2-5 and V is TRBV27, with D perhaps being TRBD1 or TRBD2 (5 bases each). The germline V gene encodes CDR1 MNHEY and CDR2 SMNVEV (reference sequence). This CDR3 region has 11 residues. Trimming removed 3 bases from V and 6 bases from J, with 5 bases in between. The CDR3 DNA reads TGTGCCAGCAGTTTGGGACAGACCCAGTACTTC. It encodes CASSLGQTQYF.

This clone has a handful of counts. The gene calls are TRBV7-2 and TRBJ2-7, with 13 bases fitting TRBD2. CDR3 length: 14 residues. V shed 1 base and J 10 bases; nucleotides not matched to a gene: 4. Germline CDR1 reads SGHTA; CDR2 reads FQGNSA. The CDR3 reads CASSLGLAGGQQYF. CDR3 coding DNA: TGTGCCAGCAGCTTAGGACTAGCGGGAGGCCAACAGTACTTC.

The V call is TRBV12-2, the J call TRBJ1-1; the tabulated D call, TRBD1, remains unverified against the DNA. TRBV12-2 is tagged as a pseudogene. CDR3 size: 16 residues. The CDR3 region is CASRRRQGTTNTEAFF. Here the CDR3 DNA reads TGTGCAAGTCGTCGACGACAGGGTACAACGAACACTGAAGCTTTCTTT.

This rearrangement joins TRBV19 to TRBJ2-6; 7 bases fit TRBD1. V trimming: 3 bases; J trimming: 0 bases; junction bases outside the gene matches: 8. From germline, CDR1 is LNHDA and CDR2 SQIVND (reference sequence). The CDR3 has 18 amino acids. The CDR3: CASSIFTGAHSGANVLTF. CDR3 sequence (DNA): TGTGCCAGTAGTATTTTTACAGGGGCACACTCTGGGGCCAACGTCCTGACTTTC.

The gene calls are TRBV7-3 and TRBJ2-1, with TRBD2 matching 9 bases. The CDR3 has 16 residues. In germline, CDR1 is SGHTA, CDR2 FQGTGA. The ends lost 0 bases at V and 7 bases at J; junction bases unmatched: 7. CDR3 in amino acids: CASSLTGGLAGNEQFF. CDR3 DNA sequence: TGTGCCAGCAGCTTAACGGGAGGGCTAGCGGGAAATGAGCAGTTCTTC.

The table lists this clone with a few counts. J is TRBJ2-3 and V is TRBV10-3; TRBD2 aligns across 10 bases. This CDR3 has 14 amino acids. Germline loops: CDR1 ENHRY, CDR2 SYGVKD. V lost 6 bases and J lost 2; bases outside the gene matches: 2. As DNA, the CDR3 is TGTGCCATCAGGACTAGCGGGTACACAGATACGCAGTATTTT. Encoded protein: CAIRTSGYTDTQYF.

This clone was counted a few times. The chain uses TRBV27 and TRBJ2-5, with unresolved D. Germline V lookup: CDR1 MNHEY, CDR2 SMNVEV (reference sequence). The CDR3 loop spans 16 amino acids. Trimming left V 5 bases short and J 1 base short, with 17 bases between. Here the CDR3 DNA reads TGTGCCAGCAGTCGGCGTCTAACTCACTCCCAAGAGACCCAGTACTTC. Translation: CASSRRLTHSQETQYF.

This clone was observed a few times. The chain has TRBV11-1 and TRBJ2-1; 9 bases line up with TRBD2. Per the germline V gene, CDR1 is SGHAT and CDR2 is FQDESV (reference sequence). V lost 5 bases to trimming and J lost 6 bases; unmatched junction nucleotides: 5. CDR3 length: 14 residues. CDR3 sequence (DNA): TGTGCCAGCAGCCGGGGACTAGCAGCCAATGAGCAGTTCTTC. Translation: CASSRGLAANEQFF.

This clone was seen a handful of times. The CDR3, as DNA: TGTGCCAGCAGCTTCACTAGCGGGAGGACGCGCTCCTACAATGAGCAGTTCTTC. Protein sequence: CASSFTSGRTRSYNEQFF. This sequence joins TRBV5-4 and TRBJ2-1; the match to TRBD2 covers 12 bases. CDR3 length: 18 amino acids. With 2 bases clipped from V and 0 bases from J, the junction kept 6 bases outside the gene matches. Germline V gene sequence: CDR1 SGHNT, CDR2 YYREEE (reference sequence).

In this sample, this clone turned up a few times. J is TRBJ1-2 and V is TRBV4-3; D gene uncertain. Trimming took off 4 bases at V and 7 bases at J, with 16 bases between the two ends. Germline V CDR1 and CDR2: LGHNA, YSLEER. This CDR3 is 14 amino acids long. Here the CDR3 reads CASSLRGLEGGYTF. The CDR3 coding sequence is TGCGCCAGCAGCCTGAGAGGGTTGGAGGGTGGCTACACCTTC.

Only a few counts were recorded for this clone. The same CDR3 arises from other DNA sequences in this sample as well. The chain recombines TRBV28 with TRBJ2-7, with D perhaps matching TRBD2 (5 bases). CDR1 and CDR2 from the germline V gene are MDHEN and SYDVKM. The V and J ends lost 4 bases and 1 base respectively, with 11 bases between them. The CDR3 sequence is 14 residues long. As DNA, the CDR3 is TGTGCCAGCAGTTCAGGAGGCAGTTCCTACGAGCAGTACTTC. It codes for CASSSGGSSYEQYF. The full variable domain, completed using reference TRBV28 and TRBJ2-7, is DVKVTQSSRYLVKRTGEKVFLECVQDMDHENMFWYRQDPGLGLRLIYFSYDVKMKEKGDIPEGYSVSREKKERFSLILESASTNQTSMYLCASSSGGSSYEQYFGPGTRLTVT.

This clone was detected a few times. The chain employs TRBV20-1 and TRBJ2-1, with 7 bases identical to TRBD2. This CDR3 region has 11 residues. Germline-derived CDR1 and CDR2 are DFQATT and SNEGSKA (reference sequence). J gave up 12 bases and V 3 bases, and 5 bases lay outside the gene matches. The CDR3 reads CSARVGGLQFF. As DNA, the CDR3 is TGCAGTGCTAGGGTCGGGGGGTTGCAGTTCTTC.

This clone was observed a handful of times. The V gene is TRBV18, the J gene TRBJ2-1; no clear D gene. V was shortened by 0 bases and J by 3 bases, with 9 bases between the two germline ends. Germline V CDR1 and CDR2: KGHSH, LQKENI. CDR3 size: 15 residues. The CDR3 DNA reads as TGTGCCAGCTCACCACCGGGCCTTGACTACAATGAGCAGTTCTTC. Encoded protein: CASSPPGLDYNEQFF.

This clone was seen a handful of times. The chain couples TRBV29-1 to TRBJ1-1; D not certain. V was cut by 7 bases and J by 0 bases, with 27 bases left in between. CDR3 length: 18 residues. The germline V gene has CDR1 SQVTM and CDR2 ANQGSEA. CDR3 residues: CSALGAVTRHALNTEAFF. The CDR3 DNA sequence: TGCAGCGCGTTGGGTGCGGTTACCCGACACGCCTTGAACACTGAAGCTTTCTTT.

This clone was seen a few times. The rearrangement joins TRBV28 to TRBJ2-2; D unclear. CDR3 size: 14 residues. CDR1 is MDHEN, CDR2 SYDVKM, per germline. Deletions cut 2 bases from V and 7 bases from J, with 11 bases between. The CDR3 DNA reads as TGTGCCAGCAGTTTAAGTTGGCGGTACGGGGAGCTGTTTTTT. Amino acid sequence: CASSLSWRYGELFF.